This TCR beta chain was sequenced during a study of OX40 agonist ivuxolimab in advanced cancers. Study information: At 0.01 to 10 mg/kg, ivuxolimab was administered intravenously to patients every 2 weeks. Points from the study as a whole: Clonal expansion by week 6 occurred in CD4+ and CD8+ blood T cells (at 0.1 to 3.0 mg/kg). On average, CD8+ T cells showed a greater number of expanded clones than CD4+. Partial responders receiving 0.1-3.0 mg/kg showed among the lowest clonal expansion.

Clones were read by immunoSEQ multiplex PCR, and TCRdb kept only the in-frame ones, dropping some. The repertoire holds under 25,000 clones, with 85% to 90% as singletons. Trimming left V 3 bases short and J 2 bases short, with 11 bases between. CDR1 is SGHNT and CDR2 is YENEEA in the germline V gene. The CDR3 has 14 amino acids. As regards this clone: What it binds is not known.

This receptor was identified in an adult with an advanced solid tumor such as melanoma, head and neck, liver or kidney cancer. The sequencing used CD4+ or CD8+ T cells sorted from blood, collected in a trial of the OX40 agonist ivuxolimab. This chain connects TRBV11-3 to TRBJ2-7; no clear D gene. This chain's CDR3 is CASSFRQSPYEQYF. For the CDR3, the DNA is TGTGCCAGCAGCTTTCGGCAGTCCCCCTACGAGCAGTACTTC.